This TCR beta chain comes out of a study of CD8 T cells in ankylosing spondylitis. Overall study results and limits: Certain motif variants had earlier been reported in reactive arthritis synovial fluid and blood. Several highly homologous variants made up a TCR beta motif, and this motif appeared characteristic of ankylosing spondylitis blood.

The table lists this clonotype with many counts. Its antigen is as yet unknown. TCRdb ran MiXCR on the 5' RACE reads and lists one entry per CDR3 protein. The top ten hold approximately 4% of the sample, which has around 490,000 distinct CDR3 sequences, approximately 5% seen once. Trimming left V 1 base short and J 7 bases short, with 11 bases between. In germline, CDR1 is SGHRS, CDR2 YFSETQ. CDR3 length: 13 residues. The chain employs TRBV5-1 and TRBJ1-1; D gene unclear. The sample taken for sequencing was blood, either unsorted or a sorted T cell fraction (not recorded which). The clonotype originates from a male donor with ankylosing spondylitis. The CDR3 sequence: CASSLSSSSEAFF. Written as DNA, the CDR3 is TGCGCCAGCAGCTTGTCGTCATCCAGTGAAGCTTTCTTT.